The clone carrying this T cell receptor (beta chain) was recorded only once. V dropped 5 bases and J dropped 2; count of bases not matched to a gene: 7. CDR1 and CDR2 from the germline V gene are MDHEN and SYDVKM. The CDR3 consists of 15 residues. The authors' processing: Researchers report that nucleated cell counts were estimated from reference gene primer amplification. Sequenced by immunoSEQ multiplex PCR; TCRdb stores in-frame clones only, minus some. V and J calls and clone size follow that table, whereas D and trimming were derived from the DNA. The sample includes roughly 250,000 clones, more than 75% seen only once; the top ten take 2.5% to 3.5%. This record belongs to a study of blood T cell repertoires in COVID-19. Study as a whole: T cells, B-cell-depleted T cells, or PBMCs provided the cDNA or gDNA that served as material.

In terms of age and location, participants ranged from about 18 to 95 years and lived in about two dozen US areas. Membership in each cohort depended on participant-reported clinical history. The sequenced material came from PBMCs or T cells enriched from blood (not recorded which). The rearrangement links TRBV28 to TRBJ2-3, with 7 bases identical to TRBD2. This TCR was sampled from a woman aged 40 to 55 with acute COVID-19. The CDR3 here is CASSPISGSTDTQYF. CDR3 in DNA: TGTGCCAGCAGTCCAATTAGCGGGTCCACAGATACGCAGTATTTT.